This TCR beta chain was found in a study of vaccination and CD4 T cells after COVID-19. A note on this clonotype: Its matching antigen is unknown.

Oncomine TCR Beta short-read sequencing was applied to DNA from cultured CD4+ T cells. TCRdb fed the PCR reads into MiXCR, producing one record per CDR3 protein. The data contain around 19,000 distinct CDR3 sequences, about 70% of them seen just once; the ten biggest clones take up roughly 6%. Treatment meaning: approximately 9-day PBMC culture with coronavirus spike peptide pools or control peptides (ViraFEST assay). By negative selection, CD4+ T cells were isolated once culture had run for about 10 days. The specimen was CD4+ T cells from blood, cultured in vitro. The receptor's source is a human donor who had recovered from COVID-19.

CDR3 nucleotide sequence: TGCAGTGCTAGAGGGGGGGACAGGGTTATTGGATACACCTTC. Residues: CSARGGDRVIGYTF. The V and J genes are TRBV20-1 and TRBJ1-2; 9 bases match TRBD1. This CDR3 is 14 amino acids long. Germline V gene sequence: CDR1 DFQATT, CDR2 SNEGSKA (reference sequence). The ends lost 1 base at V and 11 bases at J; junction bases unmatched: 11.